This entry features one T cell receptor (beta chain) sequence. The CDR3 covers 10 residues. This sample stems from a study of T cell changes during pregnancy in multiple sclerosis. Profiling relied on immunoSEQ multiplex PCR, and the TCRdb table lists in-frame clones only, not all of them. The sample consists of around 100,000 clones, about 90% of them appearing once. The chain is built from TRBV21-1 and TRBJ1-2; whether TRBD1, the table's D call, matches the DNA was not checked. TRBV21-1 is annotated as a pseudogene. This receptor was obtained from a female donor with multiple sclerosis, enrolled in a pregnancy study. The sequencing used peripheral blood, collected in the third trimester of pregnancy. The CDR3 DNA follows: TGTGCCAGCAGCAAGAACAGGGACGGCTTC. It specifies CASSKNRDGF.